The 2 T cell receptor beta chains listed next were all sequenced from one sample in a study of beta chain features in type 1 diabetes. Study outcomes and limitations: TCRB CDR3s from Type 1 diabetes patients were moderately but significantly shorter in all four CD4+ subsets.

Expressed TCRB transcripts got sequenced, as all isolated RNA was reverse transcribed. Sequencing used immunoSEQ multiplex PCR; TCRdb keeps in-frame clones, though not all of them. The sample carries under 300,000 clones, roughly 13% recorded once. What these receptors recognize is not known. Sequenced: naive CD4+ T cells from blood. Receptor source: a man in his thirties or forties with type 1 diabetes.

The V and J genes are TRBV27 and TRBJ2-7, with 9 bases fitting TRBD2. The CDR3 is 19 residues long. Per germline, CDR1 MNHEY and CDR2 SMNVEV (reference sequence). V gave up 4 bases and J gave up 0 bases; unmatched junction bases: 16. This CDR3 reads CASSSLAGAPRGNSYEQYF. The CDR3 DNA reads as TGTGCCAGCAGTTCCTTAGCGGGAGCCCCTCGAGGGAACTCCTACGAGCAGTACTTC.

CDR3 coding DNA: TGTGCCAGCAGGAGGACAGGGGATACGCAGTATTTT. It yields the protein CASRRTGDTQYF. The chain employs TRBV6-5 and TRBJ2-3, with TRBD1 matching 8 bases. From germline, CDR1 is MNHEY and CDR2 SVGAGI. CDR3 length: 12 residues. Trimming removed 6 bases from V and 6 bases from J; junction bases left unmatched: 2.